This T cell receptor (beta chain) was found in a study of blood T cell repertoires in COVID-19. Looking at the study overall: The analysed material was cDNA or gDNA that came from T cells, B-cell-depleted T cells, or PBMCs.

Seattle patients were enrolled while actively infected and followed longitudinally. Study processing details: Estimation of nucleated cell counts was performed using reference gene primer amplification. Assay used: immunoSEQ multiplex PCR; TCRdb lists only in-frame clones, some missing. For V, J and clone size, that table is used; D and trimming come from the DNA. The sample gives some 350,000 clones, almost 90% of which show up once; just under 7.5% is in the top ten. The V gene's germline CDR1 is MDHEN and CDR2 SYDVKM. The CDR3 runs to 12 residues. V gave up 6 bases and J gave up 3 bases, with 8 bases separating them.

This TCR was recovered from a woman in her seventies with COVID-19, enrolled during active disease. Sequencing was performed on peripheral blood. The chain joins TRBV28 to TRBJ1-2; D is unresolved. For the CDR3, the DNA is TGTGCCAGCAGCCCGAGGGACTATGGCTACACCTTC. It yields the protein CASSPRDYGYTF.